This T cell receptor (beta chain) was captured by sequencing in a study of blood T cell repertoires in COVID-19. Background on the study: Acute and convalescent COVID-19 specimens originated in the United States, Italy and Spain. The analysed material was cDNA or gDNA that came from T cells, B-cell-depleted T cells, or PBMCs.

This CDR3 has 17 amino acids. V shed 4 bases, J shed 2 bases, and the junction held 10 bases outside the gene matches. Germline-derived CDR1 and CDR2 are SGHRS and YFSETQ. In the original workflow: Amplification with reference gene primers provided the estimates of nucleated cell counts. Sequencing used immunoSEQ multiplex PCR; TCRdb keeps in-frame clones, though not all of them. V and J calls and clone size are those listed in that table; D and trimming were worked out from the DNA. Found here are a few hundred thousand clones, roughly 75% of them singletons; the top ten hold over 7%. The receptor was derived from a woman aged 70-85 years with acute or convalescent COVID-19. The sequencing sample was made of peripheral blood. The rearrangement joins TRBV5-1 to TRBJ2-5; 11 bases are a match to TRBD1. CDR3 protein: CASSTSSRDRGQETQYF. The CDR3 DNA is TGCGCCAGCAGCACCAGTTCCCGGGACAGGGGGCAAGAGACCCAGTACTTC.